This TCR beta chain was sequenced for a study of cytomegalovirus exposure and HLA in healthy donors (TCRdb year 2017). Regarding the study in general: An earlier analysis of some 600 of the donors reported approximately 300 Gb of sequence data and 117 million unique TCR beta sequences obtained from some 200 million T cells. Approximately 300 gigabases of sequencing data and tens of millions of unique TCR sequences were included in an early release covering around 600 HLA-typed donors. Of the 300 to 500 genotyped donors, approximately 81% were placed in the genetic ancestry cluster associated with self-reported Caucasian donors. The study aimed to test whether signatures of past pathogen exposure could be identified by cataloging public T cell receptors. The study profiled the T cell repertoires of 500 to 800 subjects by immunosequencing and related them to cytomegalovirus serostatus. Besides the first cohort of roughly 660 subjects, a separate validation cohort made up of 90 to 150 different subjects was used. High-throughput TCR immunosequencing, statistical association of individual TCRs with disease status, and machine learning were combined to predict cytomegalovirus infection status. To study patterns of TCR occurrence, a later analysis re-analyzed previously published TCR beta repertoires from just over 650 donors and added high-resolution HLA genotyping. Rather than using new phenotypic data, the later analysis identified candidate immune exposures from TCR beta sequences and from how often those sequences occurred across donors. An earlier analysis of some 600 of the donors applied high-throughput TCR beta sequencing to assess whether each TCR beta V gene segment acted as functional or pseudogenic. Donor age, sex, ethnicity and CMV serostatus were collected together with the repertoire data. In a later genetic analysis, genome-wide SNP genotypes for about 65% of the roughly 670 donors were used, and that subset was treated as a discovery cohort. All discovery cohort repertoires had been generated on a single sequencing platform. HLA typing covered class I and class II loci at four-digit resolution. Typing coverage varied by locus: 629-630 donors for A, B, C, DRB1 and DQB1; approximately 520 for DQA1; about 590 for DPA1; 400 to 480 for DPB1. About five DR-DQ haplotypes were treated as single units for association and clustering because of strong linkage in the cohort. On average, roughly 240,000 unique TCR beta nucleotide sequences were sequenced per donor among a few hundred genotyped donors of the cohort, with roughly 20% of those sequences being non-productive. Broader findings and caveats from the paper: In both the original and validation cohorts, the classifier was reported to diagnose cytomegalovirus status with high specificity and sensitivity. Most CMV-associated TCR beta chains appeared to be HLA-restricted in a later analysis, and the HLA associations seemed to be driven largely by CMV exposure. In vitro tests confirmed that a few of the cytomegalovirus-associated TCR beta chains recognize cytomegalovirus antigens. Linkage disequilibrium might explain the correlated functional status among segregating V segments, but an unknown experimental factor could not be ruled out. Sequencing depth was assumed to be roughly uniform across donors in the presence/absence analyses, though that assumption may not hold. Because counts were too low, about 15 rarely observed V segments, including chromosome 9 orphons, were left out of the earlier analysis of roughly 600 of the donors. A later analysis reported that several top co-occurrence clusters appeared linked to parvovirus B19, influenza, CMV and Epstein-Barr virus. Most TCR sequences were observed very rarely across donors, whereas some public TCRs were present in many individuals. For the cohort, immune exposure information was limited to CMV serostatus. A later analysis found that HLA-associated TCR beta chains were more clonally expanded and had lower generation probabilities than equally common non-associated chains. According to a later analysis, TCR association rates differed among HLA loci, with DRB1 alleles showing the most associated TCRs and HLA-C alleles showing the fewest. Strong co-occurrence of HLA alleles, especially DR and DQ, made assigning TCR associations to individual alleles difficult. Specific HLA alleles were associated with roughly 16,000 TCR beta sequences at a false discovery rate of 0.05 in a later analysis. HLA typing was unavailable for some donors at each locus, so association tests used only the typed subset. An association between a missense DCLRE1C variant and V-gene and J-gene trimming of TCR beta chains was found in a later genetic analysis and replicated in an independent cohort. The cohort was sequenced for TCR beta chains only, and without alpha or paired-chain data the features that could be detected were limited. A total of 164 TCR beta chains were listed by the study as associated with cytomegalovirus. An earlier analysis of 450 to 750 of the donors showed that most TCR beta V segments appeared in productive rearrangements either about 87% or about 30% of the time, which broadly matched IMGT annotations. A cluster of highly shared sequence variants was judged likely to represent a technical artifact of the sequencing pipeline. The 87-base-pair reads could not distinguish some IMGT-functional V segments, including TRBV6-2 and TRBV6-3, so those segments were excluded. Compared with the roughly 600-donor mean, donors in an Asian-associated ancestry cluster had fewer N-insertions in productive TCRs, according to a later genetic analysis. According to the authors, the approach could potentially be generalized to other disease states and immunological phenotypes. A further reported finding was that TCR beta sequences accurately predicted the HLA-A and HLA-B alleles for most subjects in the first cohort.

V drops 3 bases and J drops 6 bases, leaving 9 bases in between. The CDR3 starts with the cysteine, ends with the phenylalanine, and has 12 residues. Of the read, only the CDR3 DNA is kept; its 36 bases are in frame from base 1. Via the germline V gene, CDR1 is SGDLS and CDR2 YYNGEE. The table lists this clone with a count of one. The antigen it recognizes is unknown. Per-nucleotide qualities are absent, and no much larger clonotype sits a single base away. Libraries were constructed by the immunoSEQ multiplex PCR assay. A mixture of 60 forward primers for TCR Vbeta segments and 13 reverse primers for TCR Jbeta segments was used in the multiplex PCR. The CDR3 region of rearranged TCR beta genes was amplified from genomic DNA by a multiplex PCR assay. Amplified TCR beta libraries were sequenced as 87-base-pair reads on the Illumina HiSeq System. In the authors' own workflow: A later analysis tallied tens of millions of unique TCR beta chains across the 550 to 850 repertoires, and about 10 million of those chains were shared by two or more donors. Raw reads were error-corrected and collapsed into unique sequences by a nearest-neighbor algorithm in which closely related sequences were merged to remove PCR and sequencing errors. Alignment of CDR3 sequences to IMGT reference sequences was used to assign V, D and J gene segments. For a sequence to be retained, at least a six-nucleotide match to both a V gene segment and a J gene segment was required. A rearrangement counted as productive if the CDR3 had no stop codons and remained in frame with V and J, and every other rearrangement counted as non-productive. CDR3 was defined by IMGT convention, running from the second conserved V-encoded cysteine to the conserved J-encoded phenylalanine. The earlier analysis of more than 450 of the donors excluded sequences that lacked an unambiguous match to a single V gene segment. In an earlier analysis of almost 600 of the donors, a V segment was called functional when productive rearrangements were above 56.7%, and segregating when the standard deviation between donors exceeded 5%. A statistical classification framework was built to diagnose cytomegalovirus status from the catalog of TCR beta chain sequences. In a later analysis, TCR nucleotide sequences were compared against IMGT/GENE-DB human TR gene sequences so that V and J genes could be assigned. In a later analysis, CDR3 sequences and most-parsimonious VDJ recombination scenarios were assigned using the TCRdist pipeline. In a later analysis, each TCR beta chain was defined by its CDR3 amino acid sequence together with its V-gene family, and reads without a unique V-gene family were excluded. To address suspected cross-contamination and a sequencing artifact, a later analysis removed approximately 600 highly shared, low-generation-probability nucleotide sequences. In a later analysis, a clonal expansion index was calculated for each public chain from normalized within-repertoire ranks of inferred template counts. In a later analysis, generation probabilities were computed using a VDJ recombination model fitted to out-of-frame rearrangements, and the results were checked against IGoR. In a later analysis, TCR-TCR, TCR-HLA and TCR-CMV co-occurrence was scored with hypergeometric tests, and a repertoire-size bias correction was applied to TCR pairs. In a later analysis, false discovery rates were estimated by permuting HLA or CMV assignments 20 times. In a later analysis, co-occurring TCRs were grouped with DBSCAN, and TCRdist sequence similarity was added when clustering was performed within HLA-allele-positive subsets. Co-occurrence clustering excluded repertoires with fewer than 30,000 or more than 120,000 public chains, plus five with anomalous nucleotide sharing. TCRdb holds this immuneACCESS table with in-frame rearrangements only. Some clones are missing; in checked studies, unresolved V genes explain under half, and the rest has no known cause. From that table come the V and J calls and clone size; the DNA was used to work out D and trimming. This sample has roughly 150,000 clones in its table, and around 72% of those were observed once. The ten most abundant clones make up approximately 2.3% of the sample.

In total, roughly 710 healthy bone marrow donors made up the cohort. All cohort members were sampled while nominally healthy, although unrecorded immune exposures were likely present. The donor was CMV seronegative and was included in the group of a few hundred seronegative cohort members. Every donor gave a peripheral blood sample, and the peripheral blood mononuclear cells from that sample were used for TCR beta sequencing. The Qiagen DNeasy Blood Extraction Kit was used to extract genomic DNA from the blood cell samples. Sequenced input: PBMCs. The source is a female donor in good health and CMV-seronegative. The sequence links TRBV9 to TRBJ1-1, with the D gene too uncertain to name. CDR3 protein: CASSGRGSEAFF. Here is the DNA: TGTGCCAGCAGCGGGAGAGGTTCTGAAGCTTTCTTT. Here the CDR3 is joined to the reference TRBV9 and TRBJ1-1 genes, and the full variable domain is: DSGVTQTPKHLITATGQRVTLRCSPRSGDLSVYWYQQSLDQGLQFLIQYYNGEERAKGNILERFSAQQFPDLHSELNLSSLELGDSALYFCASSGRGSEAFFGQGTRLTVV.